This T cell receptor beta chain comes out of a study of cytomegalovirus exposure and HLA in healthy donors. It was with 60 Vbeta and 13 Jbeta primers that the PCR ran. Assay used: immunoSEQ multiplex PCR; TCRdb lists only in-frame clones, some missing. The top ten hold 1.5% of the sample, which has around 61,000 clones, 89% seen once. This clonotype was obtained from a man aged 25-40 years in good health and CMV-seropositive. The sample was PBMCs.

CDR3 loop: CASSLSAGGAGTEAFF. Written as DNA, the CDR3 is TGTGCCAGCAGCTTAAGCGCAGGGGGCGCCGGGACTGAAGCTTTCTTT. The chain combines TRBV7-3 with TRBJ1-1, with TRBD1 matching over 8 bases. Germline V CDR1 and CDR2: SGHTA, FQGTGA. The CDR3 runs to 16 residues. The V segment lost 1 base and the J segment 5 bases; nucleotides outside the gene matches: 9.